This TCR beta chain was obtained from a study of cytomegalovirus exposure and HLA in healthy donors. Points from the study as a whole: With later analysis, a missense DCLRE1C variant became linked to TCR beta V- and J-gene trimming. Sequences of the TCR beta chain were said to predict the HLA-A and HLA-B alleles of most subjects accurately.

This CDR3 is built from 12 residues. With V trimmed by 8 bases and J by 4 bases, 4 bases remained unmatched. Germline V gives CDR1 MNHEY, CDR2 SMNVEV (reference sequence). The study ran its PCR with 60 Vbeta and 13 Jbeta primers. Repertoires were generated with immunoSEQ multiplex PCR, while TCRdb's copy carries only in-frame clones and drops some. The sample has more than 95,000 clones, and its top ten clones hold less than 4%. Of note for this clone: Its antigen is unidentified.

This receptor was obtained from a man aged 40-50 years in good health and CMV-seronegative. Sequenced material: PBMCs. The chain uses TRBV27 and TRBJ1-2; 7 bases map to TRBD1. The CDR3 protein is CASFRDSYGYTF. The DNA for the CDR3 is TGTGCCAGCTTTCGGGACAGCTATGGCTACACCTTC.